Shown below are 9 T cell receptor beta chains from a single sample sequenced in a study of blood T cells in healthy people across ages. For the second PCR, which ran for about 6 to 11 cycles, a sample-barcoded 5' primer and a J-beta primer mix were used. TCRdb reprocessed the 5' RACE reads with MiXCR, giving one entry per CDR3 protein. The data show fewer than 950,000 distinct CDR3 sequences, approximately 35% seen once. Sequencing input: blood. These receptors were taken from a young man in good health.

This chain links TRBV7-8 with TRBJ1-5, with D perhaps TRBD1 (6 bases). This CDR3 region has 15 residues. The V gene lost 1 base and the J gene lost 5 bases, with 12 bases spanning the gap. Per the germline V gene, CDR1 is SGHVS and CDR2 is FQNEAQ. As DNA, the CDR3 is TGTGCCAGCAGCTTAGATGGGGGCCTATATCAGCCCCAGCATTTT. Its protein is CASSLDGGLYQPQHF.

Ten or more counts support this clonotype. The genes are TRBV5-1 and TRBJ2-3; the D is unclear. CDR1 is SGHRS and CDR2 is YFSETQ in the germline V gene. This CDR3 is built from 12 residues. V was shortened by 1 base and J by 4 bases, with 4 bases between the two germline ends. The CDR3 DNA follows: TGCGCCAGCAGCTTGATCCCAGATACGCAGTATTTT. Translation: CASSLIPDTQYF.

This clonotype has at least ten counts. This chain uses TRBV6-6 with TRBJ2-1; perhaps TRBD2 as D (6 bases). Matching the DNA end better, TRBJ2-7 makes the J call doubtful. The length of the CDR3 is 15 residues. Germline values: CDR1 MNHNY, CDR2 SVGAGI (reference sequence). In nucleotides, the CDR3 is TGTGCCAGCAGTTACATGGCGGGATCCTACAATGAGCAGTACTTC. It yields the protein CASSYMAGSYNEQYF.

This clonotype was counted only a few times. The V and J genes are TRBV12-3 or TRBV12-4 and TRBJ1-2, with D uncertain. The CDR3 is 13 amino acids. V lost 3 bases and J 8 bases, leaving 13 bases between the germline ends. The chain's CDR3 is CASSFEEQLGYTF. The DNA of the CDR3 is TGTGCCAGCAGTTTCGAGGAGCAATTGGGCTACACCTTC.

This clonotype has a handful of counts. The chain has TRBV7-2 and TRBJ2-3; TRBD2 aligns across 12 bases. The germline CDR1 and CDR2 sequences are SGHTA and FQGNSA. Trimming at V came to 2 bases and at J to 1 base, leaving 7 bases not matched to a gene. The CDR3 runs to 18 residues. This CDR3 is CASSLTTLAGGGTDTQYF. For the CDR3, the DNA is TGTGCCAGCAGCTTAACTACGCTAGCGGGGGGGGGCACAGATACGCAGTATTTT.

This clonotype turned up a few times. The J gene is TRBJ1-1, the V gene TRBV3-1; a weak D match, TRBD1 (5 bases). Per germline, CDR1 LGHDT and CDR2 YNNKEL (reference sequence). The V end lost 2 bases, the J end lost 0 bases, and 13 bases lay between the germline ends. The CDR3 contains 16 residues. Here the CDR3 DNA reads TGTGCCAGCAGCCAAAAAAAGGGACTCATGAACACTGAAGCTTTCTTT. This translates into CASSQKKGLMNTEAFF.

With regard to this clonotype: One junction end disagrees with the germline gene, perhaps due to a read error. V usage is TRBV12-3 or TRBV12-4 and J usage is TRBJ2-5; D is uncertain. The length of the CDR3 is 18 residues. CDR3 residues: CASSPNPHHDTVQGTQYF. CDR3 DNA sequence: TGTGCCAGCAGTCCTAATCCCCACCACGACACCGTCCAAGGGACCCAGTACTTC.

The table lists this clonotype with a few counts. The gene calls are TRBV14 and TRBJ1-2, with TRBD1 matching 8 bases. From germline, CDR1 is SGHDN and CDR2 FVKESK. This CDR3 spans 14 amino acids. Germline trimming cut 2 bases from V and 8 bases from J; bases unmatched to any gene: 7. The CDR3 spells CASSQISGGGGYTF. In DNA, the CDR3 is TGTGCCAGCAGCCAAATCTCAGGGGGCGGCGGCTACACCTTC. Combining the CDR3 with reference TRBV14 and TRBJ1-2 gives the whole variable domain EAGVTQFPSHSVIEKGQTVTLRCDPISGHDNLYWYRRVMGKEIKFLLHFVKESKQDESGMPNNRFLAERTGGTYSTLKVQPAELEDSGVYFCASSQISGGGGYTFGSGTRLTVV.

This sequence joins TRBV27 and TRBJ1-2; no definite D call. The CDR3 has 13 residues. Trimming took off 5 bases at V and 7 bases at J, with 14 bases between the two ends. Germline V gene lookup returns CDR1 MNHEY and CDR2 SMNVEV (reference sequence). The CDR3 loop reads CASSPRLVGGYTF. CDR3 in DNA: TGTGCCAGCAGTCCTCGGCTGGTAGGTGGCTACACCTTC.